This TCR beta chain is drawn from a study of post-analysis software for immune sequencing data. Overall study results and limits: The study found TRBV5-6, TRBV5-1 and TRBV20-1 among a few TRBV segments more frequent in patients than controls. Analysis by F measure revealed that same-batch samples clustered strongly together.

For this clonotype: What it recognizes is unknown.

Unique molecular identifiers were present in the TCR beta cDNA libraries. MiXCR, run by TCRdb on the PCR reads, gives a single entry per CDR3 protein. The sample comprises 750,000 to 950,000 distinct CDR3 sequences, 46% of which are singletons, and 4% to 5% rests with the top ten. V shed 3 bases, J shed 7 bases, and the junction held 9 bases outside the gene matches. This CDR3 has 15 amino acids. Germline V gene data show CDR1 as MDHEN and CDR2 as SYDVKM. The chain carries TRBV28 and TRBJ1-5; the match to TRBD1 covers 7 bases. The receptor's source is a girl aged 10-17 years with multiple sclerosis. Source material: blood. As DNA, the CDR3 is TGTGCCAGCAGTTTCTCAGCAGGGGGGCGCCAGCCCCAGCATTTT. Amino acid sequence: CASSFSAGGRQPQHF. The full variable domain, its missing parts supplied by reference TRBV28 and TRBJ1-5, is DVKVTQSSRYLVKRTGEKVFLECVQDMDHENMFWYRQDPGLGLRLIYFSYDVKMKEKGDIPEGYSVSREKKERFSLILESASTNQTSMYLCASSFSAGGRQPQHFGDGTRLSIL.